The T cell receptor (beta chain) described here comes from a study of cytomegalovirus exposure and HLA in healthy donors. Overall study results and limits: Reportedly, a later analysis found an Asian-associated ancestry cluster had fewer N-insertions than the approximately 670-donor mean. Some segments of the V type, notably TRBV6-2 and TRBV6-3, were excluded as indistinguishable. Segments of the TCR beta V type were, in most cases, productive about 87% or about 30% of the time in an earlier analysis.

From germline, CDR1 is GTSNPN and CDR2 SVGIG (reference sequence). The CDR3 is made up of 15 amino acids. Trimming left V 4 bases short and J 3 bases short, with 16 bases between. PCR employed 60 Vbeta and 13 Jbeta primers. Sequencing used immunoSEQ multiplex PCR; TCRdb keeps in-frame clones, though not all of them. The sample includes 160,000 or so clones, approximately 72% of them seen just once. This clone came up once. The antigen is unknown. The sequence derives from a female donor in good health and CMV-seronegative. The chain has TRBV30 and TRBJ2-1, with D tentatively TRBD1 (5 bases). Input material: PBMCs. Here the CDR3 DNA reads TGTGCCTGGATGAAGTCACGACAGATCTACAATGAGCAGTTCTTC. Protein sequence: CAWMKSRQIYNEQFF. Supplemented by reference TRBV30 and TRBJ2-1, the full variable domain reads SQTIHQWPATLVQPVGSPLSLECTVEGTSNPNLYWYRQAAGRGLQLLFYSVGIGQISSEVPQNLSASRPQDRQFILSSKKLLLSDSGFYLCAWMKSRQIYNEQFFGPGTRLTVL.